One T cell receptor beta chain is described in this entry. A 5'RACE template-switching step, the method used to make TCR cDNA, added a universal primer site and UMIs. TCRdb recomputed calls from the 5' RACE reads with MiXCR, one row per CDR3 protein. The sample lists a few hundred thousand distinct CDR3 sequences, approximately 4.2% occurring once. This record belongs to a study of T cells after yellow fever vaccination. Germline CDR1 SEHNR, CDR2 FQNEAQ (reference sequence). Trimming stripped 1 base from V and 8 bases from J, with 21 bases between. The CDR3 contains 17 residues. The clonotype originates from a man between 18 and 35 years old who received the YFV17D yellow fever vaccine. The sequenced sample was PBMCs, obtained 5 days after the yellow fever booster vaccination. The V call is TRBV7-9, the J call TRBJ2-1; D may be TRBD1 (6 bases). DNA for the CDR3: TGTGCCAGCAGCTTAGTGATTGGACAGAGGGGACAAGATGAGCAGTTCTTC. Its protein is CASSLVIGQRGQDEQFF.